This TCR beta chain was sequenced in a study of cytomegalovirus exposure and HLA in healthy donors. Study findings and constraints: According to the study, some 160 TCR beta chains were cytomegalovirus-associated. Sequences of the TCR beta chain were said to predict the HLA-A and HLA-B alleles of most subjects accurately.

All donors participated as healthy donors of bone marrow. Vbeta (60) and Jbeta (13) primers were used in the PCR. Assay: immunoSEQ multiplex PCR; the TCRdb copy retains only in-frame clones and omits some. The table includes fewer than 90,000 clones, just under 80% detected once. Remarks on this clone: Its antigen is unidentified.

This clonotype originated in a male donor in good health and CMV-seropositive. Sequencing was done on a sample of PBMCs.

As DNA, the CDR3 is TGTGCCAGTAGTATTTCGGGGGATCAGCCCCAGCATTTT. This translates into CASSISGDQPQHF. This chain joins TRBV19 and TRBJ1-5, with D possibly TRBD1 on 5 matching bases. The CDR3 loop spans 13 amino acids. Deletions cut 3 bases from V and 5 bases from J, with 8 bases between. In germline, CDR1 is LNHDA, CDR2 SQIVND (reference sequence).